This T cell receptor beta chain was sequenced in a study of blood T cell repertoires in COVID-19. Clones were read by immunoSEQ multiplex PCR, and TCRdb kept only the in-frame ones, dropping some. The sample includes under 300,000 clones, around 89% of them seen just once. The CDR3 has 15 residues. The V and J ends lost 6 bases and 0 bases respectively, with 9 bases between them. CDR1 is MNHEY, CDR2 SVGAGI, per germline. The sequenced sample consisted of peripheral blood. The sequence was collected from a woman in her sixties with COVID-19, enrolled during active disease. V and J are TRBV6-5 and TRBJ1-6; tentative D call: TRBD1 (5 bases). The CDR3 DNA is TGTGCCAGCAGACGACAGAGCTCCTATAATTCACCCCTCCACTTT. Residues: CASRRQSSYNSPLHF.